The 25 T cell receptor beta chains listed next were all sequenced from one sample in a study of Ad26.COV2.S vaccination and SARS-CoV-2 variants. Using immunoSEQ multiplex PCR, the repertoire was profiled, and TCRdb retains in-frame clones only, with some absent. The table records roughly 400,000 clones, 89% of them present only once. Documented treatment: approximately 18 received Ad26.COV2.S at low or high dose, single or two shots; about 5 received placebo; per-sample allocation not given. Specimens were obtained on day 63 following the first vaccine or placebo injection. The sequenced sample was peripheral blood, obtained in a trial of Ad26.COV2.S vaccine versus placebo. These receptors were taken from a person between 18 and 65 years old who received the Ad26.COV2.S COVID-19 vaccine or a placebo.

This chain links TRBV5-1 with TRBJ2-7; 8 bases are shared with TRBD2. V shed 1 base and J 3 bases; nucleotides not matched to a gene: 3. The germline V gene has CDR1 SGHRS and CDR2 YFSETQ. This CDR3 contains 14 residues. CDR3 DNA sequence: TGCGCCAGCAGCTTGAAGCGGGAGAGCTACGAGCAGTACTTC. Protein: CASSLKRESYEQYF.

In its sample, this clone was seen once. The rearrangement uses TRBV28 and TRBJ2-4; D may be TRBD2 (5 bases). With 8 bases removed from V and 0 bases from J, the gap between germline ends came to 17 bases. The CDR3 is made up of 16 amino acids. Looked up from germline, CDR1 is MDHEN and CDR2 is SYDVKM. The chain's CDR3 is CASLSREKRAKNIQYF. The CDR3 nucleotides read TGTGCCAGCCTAAGTAGGGAGAAGCGAGCCAAAAACATTCAGTACTTC.

This sequence joins TRBV7-9 and TRBJ2-7, with 7 bases matching TRBD1. The CDR3 runs 15 residues. Germline V lookup: CDR1 SEHNR, CDR2 FQNEAQ (reference sequence). With 3 bases clipped from V and 2 bases from J, the junction kept 7 bases outside the gene matches. CDR3 sequence: CASSFEGARAYEQYF. In DNA, the CDR3 is TGTGCCAGCAGCTTCGAGGGGGCGCGGGCCTACGAGCAGTACTTC.

The chain is built from TRBV19 and TRBJ1-2; 7 bases line up with TRBD1. Germline trimming cut 2 bases from V and 7 bases from J; bases unmatched to any gene: 4. The germline V gene has CDR1 LNHDA and CDR2 SQIVND (reference sequence). There are 13 residues in the CDR3. The CDR3 region has the DNA TGTGCCAGTAGTATAAAGACAGGGAGTGGCTACACCTTC. Residues: CASSIKTGSGYTF.

Only one count was recorded for this clone. This chain uses TRBV4-2 with TRBJ2-6, with D unclear. The CDR3 loop spans 13 amino acids. Germline-derived CDR1 and CDR2 are LGHNA and YNFKEQ. V shed 2 bases and J shed 3 bases, with 2 bases lying between them. The CDR3, as DNA: TGTGCCAGCAGCCAATATGGGGCCAACGTCCTGACTTTC. This translates into CASSQYGANVLTF.

DNA for the CDR3: TGTGCCAGTAGTATAGATCATACGGGGGCGGGGGAGCTGTTTTTT. Amino acid sequence: CASSIDHTGAGELFF. This chain uses TRBV19 with TRBJ2-2; perhaps D is TRBD1 or TRBD2 (6 bases each). The germline V gene has CDR1 LNHDA and CDR2 SQIVND (reference sequence). V shed 0 bases and J shed 8 bases, with 13 bases lying between them. The CDR3 has 15 amino acids.

The chain uses TRBV2 and TRBJ2-3; 12 nucleotides match TRBD2. The V gene end was trimmed by 3 bases and the J gene end by 5 bases; junction bases not matched to a gene: 6. Germline V gives CDR1 SNHLY, CDR2 FYNNEI. The CDR3 runs to 16 residues. CDR3 loop: CASSDRLAGGGDTQYF. The CDR3 nucleotides are TGTGCCAGCAGTGATCGGCTAGCGGGAGGGGGAGATACGCAGTATTTT.

V usage is TRBV5-4 and J usage is TRBJ2-1; TRBD1 matches 8 bases. Trimming removed 3 bases from V and 6 bases from J; junction bases left unmatched: 5. This CDR3 contains 14 residues. From germline, CDR1 is SGHNT and CDR2 YYREEE (reference sequence). CDR3 coding DNA: TGTGCCAGCAGCTGGCAGGGGGCGCGCAATGAGCAGTTCTTC. It codes for CASSWQGARNEQFF.

The chain has TRBV24-1 and TRBJ1-2, with 8 positions matching TRBD1. The V and J ends lost 4 bases and 5 bases, in that order; junction bases with no gene match: 11. Germline-derived CDR1 and CDR2 are KGHDR and SFDVKD. The CDR3 is 16 amino acids. The CDR3 here is CATSDDGQGGGYGYTF. The CDR3 DNA sequence: TGTGCCACCAGTGACGATGGACAGGGTGGGGGATATGGCTACACCTTC.

The rearrangement links TRBV7-2 to TRBJ2-3; TRBD2 matches at 7 bases. Germline V CDR1 and CDR2: SGHTA, FQGNSA. V shed 6 bases, J shed 4 bases, and the junction held 13 bases outside the gene matches. The CDR3 extends over 16 amino acids. The CDR3 nucleotides are TGTGCCAGCAGTCGACGCAGCGGGATCGGCGCAGATACGCAGTATTTT. Translating gives CASSRRSGIGADTQYF.

This clone appeared once. The chain links TRBV19 to TRBJ2-1, with 11 bases lining up with TRBD2. There are 14 residues in the CDR3. Germline V gives CDR1 LNHDA, CDR2 SQIVND (reference sequence). V was clipped by 3 bases and J by 9 bases; unmatched bases: 4. The CDR3 bases are TGTGCCAGTAGTATTATGGGACTAGCGGTTGAGCAGTTCTTC. Its protein product is CASSIMGLAVEQFF.

The CDR3 DNA reads as TGTGCCAGCAGTTCCCCGGGACAGCGGGAGACCCAGTACTTC. Protein sequence: CASSSPGQRETQYF. The chain carries TRBV5-5 and TRBJ2-5, with 7 bases that match TRBD1. Germline-derived CDR1 and CDR2 are SGHKS and YYEKEE (reference sequence). This CDR3 spans 14 amino acids. The ends lost 5 bases at V and 5 bases at J; junction bases unmatched: 9.

The chain is built from TRBV11-3 and TRBJ2-1; TRBD2 matches 7 bases. The germline CDR1 and CDR2 sequences are SGHNT and YENEEA. This CDR3 has 16 residues. The ends lost 6 bases at V and 2 bases at J; junction bases unmatched: 10. Written as DNA, the CDR3 is TGTGCCAGCAGTGAGATCGGGACTAAAACCTACAATGAGCAGTTCTTC. Encoded protein: CASSEIGTKTYNEQFF.

V usage is TRBV7-9 and J usage is TRBJ2-2; either TRBD1 or TRBD2 may fit D (6 bases each). CDR1 is SEHNR, CDR2 FQNEAQ, per germline (reference sequence). The V gene lost 1 base and the J gene lost 5 bases, with 14 bases spanning the gap. CDR3 length: 16 residues. Written as DNA, the CDR3 is TGTGCCAGCAGCTTAGTATCGGGGGCCGGAACCGGGGAGCTGTTTTTT. Protein sequence: CASSLVSGAGTGELFF.

A single count supports this clone. V and J are TRBV4-1 and TRBJ1-4; D is unresolved. The germline gives CDR1 MGHRA, CDR2 YSYEKL. V lost 1 base to trimming and J lost 3 bases, with 9 bases between them. The CDR3 loop spans 15 amino acids. CDR3 coding DNA: TGCGCCAGCAGCCAAGCCGGTGGTGCTAATGAAAAACTGTTTTTT. This encodes CASSQAGGANEKLFF.

The CDR3 nucleotides are TGTGCCAGTAGGGACAGGCGAAATGAAAAACTGTTTTTT. Translating gives CASRDRRNEKLFF. The V gene is TRBV19, the J gene TRBJ1-4; 7 bases map to TRBD1. The germline V gene encodes CDR1 LNHDA and CDR2 SQIVND (reference sequence). The CDR3 extends over 13 amino acids. Trimming took 6 bases from V and 5 from J; bases not matched to a gene: 3.

V usage is TRBV6-5 and J usage is TRBJ2-1; D is ambiguous. From germline, CDR1 is MNHEY and CDR2 SVGAGI. The CDR3 extends over 13 amino acids. The V gene lost 6 bases and the J gene lost 4 bases, with 10 bases spanning the gap. Written as DNA, the CDR3 is TGTGCCAGCAGATCGGACGAGTACAATGAGCAGTTCTTC. Translating it yields CASRSDEYNEQFF.

This rearrangement joins TRBV7-8 to TRBJ1-3, with D possibly TRBD1 on 6 matching bases. The CDR3 is 18 amino acids. The germline V and J ends were trimmed by 1 base and 0 bases, with 16 bases remaining between them. Germline CDR1 and CDR2: SGHVS and FQNEAQ. The DNA of the CDR3 is TGTGCCAGCAGCTTAGACGGACCTACAGGGTTCTCTGGAAACACCATATATTTT. Amino acid sequence: CASSLDGPTGFSGNTIYF.

The rearrangement joins TRBV6-5 to TRBJ2-1; D gene uncertain. The CDR3 is 14 amino acids. The germline V gene encodes CDR1 MNHEY and CDR2 SVGAGI. Trimming removed 0 bases at V and 4 bases at J, with 7 bases between. The CDR3 loop reads CASSYSRPYNEQFF. The CDR3 bases are TGTGCCAGCAGTTACTCCCGGCCTTACAATGAGCAGTTCTTC.

This clone has only a few counts. V is TRBV3-1 (or the pseudogene TRBV3-2) and J is TRBJ2-5; TRBD2 agrees at 8 bases. Germline CDR1 is LGHDT and CDR2 is YNNKEL (reference sequence). The CDR3 sequence is 13 residues long. Germline trimming cut 2 bases from V and 5 bases from J; bases unmatched to any gene: 1. CDR3 sequence reads: CASSQIAGETQYF. CDR3 bases: TGTGCCAGCAGCCAAATAGCGGGGGAGACCCAGTACTTC.

The chain combines TRBV11-2 with TRBJ2-2, with a tentative D call TRBD1 (5 bases). The CDR3 sequence is 15 residues long. Germline values: CDR1 SGHAT, CDR2 FQNNGV. The V gene lost 4 bases and the J gene lost 1 base, with 10 bases spanning the gap. The CDR3 DNA sequence: TGTGCCAGCAGCTCGAGGACATTGAACACCGGGGAGCTGTTTTTT. Encoded protein: CASSSRTLNTGELFF.

The chain carries TRBV5-4 and TRBJ1-3; 7 nucleotides match TRBD1. The CDR3 has 15 amino acids. Germline CDR1 and CDR2: SGHNT and YYREEE (reference sequence). V trimming: 5 bases; J trimming: 9 bases; junction bases outside the gene matches: 14. Here the CDR3 DNA reads TGTGCCAGCAGTAAGGAACAGGGGCTGGAATCCACCATATATTTT. Encoded protein: CASSKEQGLESTIYF.

A word on this clone: Other DNA sequences in this sample translate to the same CDR3. The chain combines TRBV28 with TRBJ1-1; no reliable D call. In germline, CDR1 is MDHEN, CDR2 SYDVKM. The CDR3 totals 12 residues. Trimming took 4 bases from V and 5 from J, leaving 8 bases between them. CDR3: CASSSVGTEAFF. DNA of the CDR3: TGTGCCAGCAGTTCGGTGGGGACTGAAGCTTTCTTT.

The chain combines TRBV18 with TRBJ1-1, with 10 bases aligning to TRBD1. Germline V gene lookup returns CDR1 KGHSH and CDR2 LQKENI. Trimming cost V 4 bases and J 8 bases; bases outside gene matches: 1. The CDR3 is 12 residues long. CDR3 nucleotide sequence: TGTGCCAGCTCACGGGACAGGGGAGAAGCTTTCTTT. As protein: CASSRDRGEAFF.

The V and J genes are TRBV7-2 and TRBJ2-2, with 9 bases aligning to TRBD2. With 4 bases clipped from V and 6 bases from J, the junction kept 6 bases outside the gene matches. The CDR3 has 15 amino acids. CDR1 and CDR2 from the germline V gene are SGHTA and FQGNSA. The CDR3 spells CASSSFSGSAGELFF. In DNA, the CDR3 is TGTGCCAGCAGCTCCTTTAGCGGGAGCGCCGGGGAGCTGTTTTTT.